This TCR beta chain was identified in a study of blood T cell repertoires in COVID-19 (dated by TCRdb to 2019 to 2021). Context from the whole study: The collaborator samples originated in the United States, Italy and Spain and spanned the acute and convalescent phases of COVID-19. The prospective study material was composed of cDNA or gDNA derived from T cells, B-cell-depleted T cells, or PBMCs. Deeply sampled blood TCRbeta repertoires from subjects exposed to, actively infected with, or recovered from COVID-19 were included in the dataset. The repertoires were released in a freely available public database meant as a resource for research on the immune response to SARS-CoV-2. Samples were obtained from the ongoing ImmuneRACE study (first 160 participants) and from 1,000 to 1,500 subjects provided by 6 global collaborators. A de-identified subject ID, COVID-19 status, age in years and sex were almost always included in the sample metadata. Where HLA class I and class II types were available, the types were taken from metadata supplied by the sample provider, not from assay-based typing.

Whole blood was collected in K2EDTA tubes by collaborating institutions according to the institutions' own protocols. For TCRbeta analysis, collaborators shipped samples as frozen whole blood, isolated PBMCs, or DNA extracted from either of those sample types. TCRbeta CDR3 regions were amplified from genomic DNA by means of the immunoSEQ Assay, a bias-controlled multiplex PCR. In the original analysis: The number of nucleated cells in each sample was estimated by amplification of reference gene primers within the assay. Sequence reads were collapsed and filtered to measure the absolute abundance of every unique TCRbeta CDR3 rearrangement. For each sample, productive Simpson clonality was calculated as the square root of Simpson's diversity index over productive rearrangements. TCRdb stores this immuneACCESS table with in-frame sequences only. Part of the clones is absent; in the studies checked, under half of the shortfall reflects unresolved V genes, and no reason is known for the rest. Clone size and the V and J calls come from that table; the DNA yielded D and trimming. Present in this sample are tens of thousands of clones, about four fifths of which were seen just once. The leading ten clones occupy over 15% of the sample.

A word on this clone: The antigen this receptor binds is unknown. No base qualities exist here, and no much larger clone lies one base off it.

Measured from the cysteine to the phenylalanine, the CDR3 is 13 residues long. Solely the CDR3 DNA is kept, with 39 bases framed from the first base. V loses 3 bases, J loses 6 bases, and the germline ends lie 9 bases apart. Based on the germline V gene (reference sequence), the CDR1 and CDR2 sequences are LGHDT and YNNKEL. Overall study outcomes, separate from this receptor: The quantity of clinical and demographic metadata differed by source and by participant and was supplied without curation.

This TCR was recovered from a woman aged 60-75 years with acute or convalescent COVID-19. This sequence uses TRBV3-1 (or the pseudogene TRBV3-2) and TRBJ1-5; no D gene call is confident. Input material: peripheral blood. The nucleotides read TGTGCCAGCAGCCACGGGGATGGTCAGCCCCAGCATTTT. Its translation is CASSHGDGQPQHF.